This T cell receptor (beta chain) was obtained from a study of cytomegalovirus exposure and HLA in healthy donors. The study's findings and limits: Diagnosis of cytomegalovirus status made by the classifier reportedly showed high specificity and sensitivity.

There are a few counts of this clone. Antigen specificity is unknown. CDR1 and CDR2 from the germline V gene are MNHEY and SVGAGI. The CDR3 contains 15 residues. Trimming at V came to 2 bases and at J to 2 bases, leaving 4 bases not matched to a gene. It was with 60 Vbeta and 13 Jbeta primers that the PCR ran. This table comes from immunoSEQ multiplex PCR, and its TCRdb copy is limited to in-frame clones, with some not included. The sample carries under 300,000 clones, more than 80% recorded once. The clonotype comes from a man in his forties or fifties in good health and CMV-seropositive. The chain joins TRBV6-5 to TRBJ2-7; 9 positions agree with TRBD2. Sequenced sample: PBMCs. This CDR3 is CASSYEPSGTYEQYF. The DNA for the CDR3 is TGTGCCAGCAGTTACGAACCTAGCGGGACCTACGAGCAGTACTTC.